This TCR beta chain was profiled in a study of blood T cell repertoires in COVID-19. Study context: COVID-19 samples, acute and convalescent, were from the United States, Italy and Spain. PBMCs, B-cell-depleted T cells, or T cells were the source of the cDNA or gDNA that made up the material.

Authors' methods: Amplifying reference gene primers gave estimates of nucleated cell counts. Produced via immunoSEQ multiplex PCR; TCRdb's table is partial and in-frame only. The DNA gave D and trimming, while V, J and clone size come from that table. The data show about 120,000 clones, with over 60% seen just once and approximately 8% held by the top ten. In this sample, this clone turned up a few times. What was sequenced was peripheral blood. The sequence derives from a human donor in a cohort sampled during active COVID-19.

CDR3 amino acids: CASSPYGPAGGYTF. The CDR3 coding sequence is TGTGCCAGCTCACCATACGGTCCTGCTGGTGGCTACACCTTC. The chain carries TRBV18 and TRBJ1-2; D is ambiguous. The CDR3 contains 14 residues. In germline, CDR1 is KGHSH, CDR2 LQKENI. Deletions cut 2 bases from V and 7 bases from J, with 14 bases between.